The 11 T cell receptor beta chains below were found in one sample sequenced in a study of T-cell memory formation after mild COVID-19. TCRdb fed the 5' RACE reads into MiXCR, producing one record per CDR3 protein. Of some 450,000 distinct CDR3 sequences in the sample, approximately 20% were seen once. Sequenced: PBMCs or a T cell subset sorted from them (not recorded which). The receptor set was obtained from an adult woman who had mild COVID-19 (a few samples of this study predate the infection). Cell type and time point are not known.

This clonotype was recorded a few times. This sequence joins TRBV15 and TRBJ1-2; tentatively, D is TRBD1 (6 bases). The germline V and J ends were trimmed by 0 bases and 8 bases, with 16 bases remaining between them. The CDR3 has 15 amino acids. Germline CDR1 LNHNV, CDR2 YYDKDF (reference sequence). CDR3 protein: CATSRDRTVSKGYTF. Here the CDR3 DNA reads TGTGCCACCAGCAGAGATCGGACAGTTAGTAAGGGCTACACCTTC.

The chain's CDR3 is CATSRDPGSRPQHF. In DNA, the CDR3 is TGTGCCACCAGCAGAGACCCCGGCTCTAGGCCCCAGCATTTT. The rearrangement joins TRBV15 to TRBJ1-5; D call uncertain. V gave up 0 bases and J gave up 9 bases, with 12 bases separating them. This CDR3 is built from 14 residues. Per germline, CDR1 LNHNV and CDR2 YYDKDF (reference sequence).

The CDR3 sequence: CAWMTTALRYGYTF. The CDR3 DNA reads as TGTGCCTGGATGACCACAGCCCTAAGATATGGCTACACCTTC. The rearrangement links TRBV30 to TRBJ1-2; no clear D. The CDR3 spans 14 residues. Between the trimmed V and J ends, which lost 4 bases and 5 bases, there was a span of 17 bases. CDR1 and CDR2 (germline): GTSNPN, SVGIG (reference sequence).

This clonotype was observed a handful of times. This rearrangement joins TRBV7-3 to TRBJ2-2; no definite D call. Germline V lookup: CDR1 SGHTA, CDR2 FQGTGA. This CDR3 has 14 amino acids. The V and J ends lost 5 bases and 4 bases respectively, with 11 bases between them. The CDR3 coding sequence is TGTGCCAGCAGCGATCCAGTCGGCACCGGGGAGCTGTTTTTT. Protein: CASSDPVGTGELFF.

The gene calls are TRBV2 and TRBJ2-5; 10 nucleotides match TRBD2. The CDR3 extends over 17 amino acids. Germline-derived CDR1 and CDR2 are SNHLY and FYNNEI. Trimming at V came to 4 bases and at J to 4 bases, leaving 12 bases not matched to a gene. The CDR3 spells CASSGIAGGLRRETQYF. The CDR3 DNA reads TGTGCCAGCAGTGGAATAGCGGGAGGTCTAAGAAGAGAGACCCAGTACTTC.

Of note for this clonotype: At one end the junction does not follow the germline gene, possibly because of a read error. The V call is TRBV6-5, the J call TRBJ2-6; D gene uncertain. Germline V gene lookup returns CDR1 MNHEY and CDR2 SVGAGI. CDR3 length equals 15 residues. Here the CDR3 reads CASGRESSGSNVLTF. Here the CDR3 DNA reads TGTGCCAGTGGCCGCGAGAGTTCTGGGTCCAACGTCCTGACTTTC.

The chain joins TRBV7-8 to TRBJ1-4; the D gene is possibly TRBD1 (6 bases). Deletions cut 1 base from V and 7 bases from J, with 10 bases between. The CDR3 is made up of 14 amino acids. Germline V gene sequence: CDR1 SGHVS, CDR2 FQNEAQ. In DNA, the CDR3 is TGTGCCAGCAGCTTAGGTCGGGGGGCTGAAAAACTGTTTTTT. It translates to CASSLGRGAEKLFF.

This clonotype was seen a handful of times. The chain uses TRBV9 and TRBJ2-7; 9 bases are a match to TRBD1. V lost 4 bases and J lost 6; bases outside the gene matches: 11. The CDR3 runs to 15 residues. Germline V gives CDR1 SGDLS, CDR2 YYNGEE. The CDR3 loop is CASSLLGDRDGEQYF. The CDR3 nucleotides read TGTGCCAGCAGCCTCTTGGGGGACAGGGACGGCGAGCAGTACTTC. The full variable domain, rest sourced from reference TRBV9 and TRBJ2-7, is DSGVTQTPKHLITATGQRVTLRCSPRSGDLSVYWYQQSLDQGLQFLIQYYNGEERAKGNILERFSAQQFPDLHSELNLSSLELGDSALYFCASSLLGDRDGEQYFGPGTRLTVT.

This clonotype occurred a few times. V and J are TRBV5-1 and TRBJ2-3; tentatively, D is TRBD2 (5 bases). Deletions cut 2 bases from V and 2 bases from J, with 18 bases between. Looked up from germline, CDR1 is SGHRS and CDR2 is YFSETQ. The CDR3 covers 17 residues. Here the CDR3 reads CASSFGRSTILTDTQYF. In DNA form, the CDR3 reads TGCGCCAGCAGCTTCGGACGGTCGACTATACTCACAGATACGCAGTATTTT.

At least ten counts were recorded for this clonotype. The chain links TRBV20-1 to TRBJ2-3, with 7 bases lining up with TRBD2. The germline V gene has CDR1 DFQATT and CDR2 SNEGSKA (reference sequence). Unmatched junction bases numbered 0, after V lost 5 bases and J lost 1 base. The CDR3 length is 12 residues. This chain's CDR3 is CSAGRGTDTQYF. The CDR3 nucleotides read TGCAGTGCTGGGAGGGGCACAGATACGCAGTATTTT.

The CDR3 loop reads CASSQECGWGETQYF. The DNA of the CDR3 is TGCGCCAGCAGCCAAGAATGTGGCTGGGGAGAGACCCAGTACTTC. The genes are TRBV4-1 and TRBJ2-5; D not certain. The V end was cut by 0 bases, the J end by 4 bases, with 12 bases between. CDR1 and CDR2 from the germline V gene are MGHRA and YSYEKL. This CDR3 has 15 residues.